This entry is about one T cell receptor beta chain. What it recognizes is unknown. V was shortened by 0 bases and J by 2 bases, with 16 bases between the two germline ends. CDR1 is WSHSY, CDR2 SAAADI, per germline. This CDR3 is 17 amino acids long. This specimen belongs to a study of blood T cells in healthy people across ages. Overall study results and limits: Correlation between TCR beta diversity and naive T cell percentage was strong.

Primed by a sample-barcoded 5' primer and a J-beta primer mix, a second PCR proceeded for roughly 7 to 12 cycles. MiXCR was run by TCRdb on the 5' RACE reads, yielding one entry per CDR3 protein. Here the sample spans about 1 million distinct CDR3 sequences, 40% to 45% being singletons. The sample providers were healthy Caucasian people from Russia, aged roughly 6 to 95. The receptor's source is a woman aged 55-69 years in good health. The specimen was blood. This chain joins TRBV10-2 and TRBJ1-2; weak D call: TRBD1 (6 bases). CDR3 region: CASSESRTEHSNYGYTF. The CDR3 coding sequence is TGCGCCAGCAGTGAGTCGAGGACAGAACATTCAAACTATGGCTACACCTTC.